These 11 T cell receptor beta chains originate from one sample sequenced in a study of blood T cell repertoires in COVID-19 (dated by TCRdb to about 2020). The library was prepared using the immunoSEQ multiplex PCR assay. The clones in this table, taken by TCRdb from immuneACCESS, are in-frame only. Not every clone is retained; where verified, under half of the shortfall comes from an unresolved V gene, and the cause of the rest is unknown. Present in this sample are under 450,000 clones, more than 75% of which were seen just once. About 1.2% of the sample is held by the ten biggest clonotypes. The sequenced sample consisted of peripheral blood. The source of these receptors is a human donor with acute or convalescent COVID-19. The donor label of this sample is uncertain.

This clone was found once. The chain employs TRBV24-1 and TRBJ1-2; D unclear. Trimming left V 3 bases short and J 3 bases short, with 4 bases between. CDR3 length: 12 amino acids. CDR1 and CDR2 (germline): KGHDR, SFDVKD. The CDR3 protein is CATSDPYYGYTF. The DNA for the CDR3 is TGTGCCACCAGTGATCCATACTATGGCTACACCTTC.

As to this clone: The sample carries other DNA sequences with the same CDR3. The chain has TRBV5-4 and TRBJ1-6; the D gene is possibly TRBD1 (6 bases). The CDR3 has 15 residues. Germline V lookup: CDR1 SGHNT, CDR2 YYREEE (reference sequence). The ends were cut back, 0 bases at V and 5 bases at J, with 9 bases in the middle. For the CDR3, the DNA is TGTGCCAGCAGCTTGGTGGGGGCAGATAATTCACCCCTCCACTTT. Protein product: CASSLVGADNSPLHF.

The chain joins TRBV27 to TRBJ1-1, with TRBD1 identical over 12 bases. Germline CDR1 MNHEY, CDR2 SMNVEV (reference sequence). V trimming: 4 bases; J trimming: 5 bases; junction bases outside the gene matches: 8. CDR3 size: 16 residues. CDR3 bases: TGTGCCAGCAGTTCCGCCGGGACAGGGGGCTGGACTGAAGCTTTCTTT. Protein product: CASSSAGTGGWTEAFF.

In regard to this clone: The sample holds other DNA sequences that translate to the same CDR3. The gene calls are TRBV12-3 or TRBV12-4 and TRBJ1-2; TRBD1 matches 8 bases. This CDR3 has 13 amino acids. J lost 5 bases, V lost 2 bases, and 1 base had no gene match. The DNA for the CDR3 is TGTGCCAGCAGTTTAAGACAGGGGTATGGCTACACCTTC. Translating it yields CASSLRQGYGYTF.

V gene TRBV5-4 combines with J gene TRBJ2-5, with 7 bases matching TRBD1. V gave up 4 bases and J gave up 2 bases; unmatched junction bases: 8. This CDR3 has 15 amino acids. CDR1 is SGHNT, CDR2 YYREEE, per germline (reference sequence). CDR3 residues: CASSLLGQNQETQYF. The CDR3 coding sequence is TGTGCCAGCAGCCTACTGGGACAGAATCAAGAGACCCAGTACTTC.

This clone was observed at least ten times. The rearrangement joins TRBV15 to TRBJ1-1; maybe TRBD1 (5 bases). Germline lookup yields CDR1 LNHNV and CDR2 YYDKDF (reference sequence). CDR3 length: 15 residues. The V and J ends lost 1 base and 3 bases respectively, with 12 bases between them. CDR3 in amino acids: CATSRADLRDTEAFF. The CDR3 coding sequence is TGTGCCACCAGCAGAGCAGACCTCAGGGACACTGAAGCTTTCTTT.

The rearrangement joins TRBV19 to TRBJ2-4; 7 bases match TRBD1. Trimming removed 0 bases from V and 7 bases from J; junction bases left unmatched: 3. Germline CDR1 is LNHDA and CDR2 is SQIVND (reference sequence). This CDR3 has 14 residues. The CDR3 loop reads CASSIEGRGNIQYF. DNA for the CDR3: TGTGCCAGTAGTATAGAGGGCAGGGGGAACATTCAGTACTTC.

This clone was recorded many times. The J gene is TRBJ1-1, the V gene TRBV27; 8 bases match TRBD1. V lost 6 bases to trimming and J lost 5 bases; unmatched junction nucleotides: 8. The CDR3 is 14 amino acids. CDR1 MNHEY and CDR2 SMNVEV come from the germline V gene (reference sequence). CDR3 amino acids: CASSYGQGLTEAFF. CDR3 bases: TGTGCCAGCAGCTACGGACAGGGACTAACTGAAGCTTTCTTT.

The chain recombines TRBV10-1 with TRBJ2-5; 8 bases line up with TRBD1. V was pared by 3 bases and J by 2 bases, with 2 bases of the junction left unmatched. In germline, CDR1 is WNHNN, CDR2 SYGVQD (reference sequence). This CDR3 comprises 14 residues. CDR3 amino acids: CASSDGTGQETQYF. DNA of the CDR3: TGCGCCAGCAGTGACGGGACAGGACAAGAGACCCAGTACTTC.

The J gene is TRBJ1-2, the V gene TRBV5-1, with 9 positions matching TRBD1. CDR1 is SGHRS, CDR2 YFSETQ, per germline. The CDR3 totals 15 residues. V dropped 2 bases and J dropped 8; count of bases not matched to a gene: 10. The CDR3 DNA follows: TGCGCCAGCAGCTTCATCCCGGGACAGGGTGACGGCTACACCTTC. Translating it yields CASSFIPGQGDGYTF.

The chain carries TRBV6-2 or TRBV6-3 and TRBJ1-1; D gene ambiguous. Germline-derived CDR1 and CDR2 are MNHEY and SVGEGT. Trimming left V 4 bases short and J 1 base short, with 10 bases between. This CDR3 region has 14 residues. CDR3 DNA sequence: TGTGCCAGCAGTTCCCACGGGAGGAACACTGAAGCTTTCTTT. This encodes CASSSHGRNTEAFF.